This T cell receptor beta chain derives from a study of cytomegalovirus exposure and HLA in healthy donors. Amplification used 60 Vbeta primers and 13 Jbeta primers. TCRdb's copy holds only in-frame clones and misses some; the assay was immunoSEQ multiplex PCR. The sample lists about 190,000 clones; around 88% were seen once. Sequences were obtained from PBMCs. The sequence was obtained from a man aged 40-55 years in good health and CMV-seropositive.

The DNA of the CDR3 is TGCAGCGTTGAAGACAGGGGTGAAGCTTTCTTT. It is translated as CSVEDRGEAFF. This chain connects TRBV29-1 to TRBJ1-1, with a possible D match to TRBD1 (6 bases). CDR1 SQVTM and CDR2 ANQGSEA come from the germline V gene. V dropped 0 bases and J dropped 7 bases, with 6 bases sitting between them. The CDR3 covers 11 residues.